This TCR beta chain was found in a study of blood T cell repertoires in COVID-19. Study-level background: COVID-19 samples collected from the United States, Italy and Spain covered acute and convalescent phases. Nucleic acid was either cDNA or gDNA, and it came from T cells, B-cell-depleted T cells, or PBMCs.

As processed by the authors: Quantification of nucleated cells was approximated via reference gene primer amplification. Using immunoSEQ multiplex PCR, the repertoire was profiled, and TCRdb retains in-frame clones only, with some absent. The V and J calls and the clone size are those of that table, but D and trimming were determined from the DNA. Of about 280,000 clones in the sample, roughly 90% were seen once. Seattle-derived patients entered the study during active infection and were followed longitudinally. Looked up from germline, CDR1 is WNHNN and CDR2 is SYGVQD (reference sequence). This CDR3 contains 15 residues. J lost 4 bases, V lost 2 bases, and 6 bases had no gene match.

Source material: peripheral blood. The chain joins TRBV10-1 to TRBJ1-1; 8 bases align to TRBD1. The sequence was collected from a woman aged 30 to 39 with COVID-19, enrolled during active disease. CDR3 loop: CASSEAGGLGTEAFF. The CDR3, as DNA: TGCGCCAGCAGTGAGGCAGGGGGCTTGGGCACTGAAGCTTTCTTT.